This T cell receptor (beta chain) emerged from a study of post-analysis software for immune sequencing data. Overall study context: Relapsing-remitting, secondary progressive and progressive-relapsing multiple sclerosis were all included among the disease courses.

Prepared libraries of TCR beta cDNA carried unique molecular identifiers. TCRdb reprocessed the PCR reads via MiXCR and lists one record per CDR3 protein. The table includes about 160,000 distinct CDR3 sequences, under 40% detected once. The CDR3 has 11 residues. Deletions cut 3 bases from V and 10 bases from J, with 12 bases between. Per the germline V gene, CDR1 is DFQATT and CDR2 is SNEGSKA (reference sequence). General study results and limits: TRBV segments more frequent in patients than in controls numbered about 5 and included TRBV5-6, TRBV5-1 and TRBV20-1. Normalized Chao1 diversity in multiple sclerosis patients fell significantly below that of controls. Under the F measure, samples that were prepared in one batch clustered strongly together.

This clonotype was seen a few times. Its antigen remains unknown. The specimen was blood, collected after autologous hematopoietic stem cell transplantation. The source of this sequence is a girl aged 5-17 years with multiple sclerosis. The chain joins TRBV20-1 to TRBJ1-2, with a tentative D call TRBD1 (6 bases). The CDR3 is CSARDRNHYTF. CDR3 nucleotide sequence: TGCAGTGCTAGGGACAGAAACCACTACACCTTC.